This passage covers 16 T cell receptor beta chains from one sample sequenced in a study of blood T cell repertoires in COVID-19. Assay used: immunoSEQ multiplex PCR; TCRdb lists only in-frame clones, some missing. The table has hundreds of thousands of clones, about 87% seen once. Input material: PBMCs or T cells enriched from blood (not recorded which). These receptors originate from a woman in her thirties or forties with acute COVID-19.

This chain connects TRBV10-3 to TRBJ2-1; tentative D call: TRBD2 (6 bases). Germline V gives CDR1 ENHRY, CDR2 SYGVKD. The CDR3 is 14 residues long. Trimming removed 9 bases from V and 7 bases from J, with 19 bases in between. CDR3 sequence: CAMGTGGIGNEQFF. In DNA form, the CDR3 reads TGTGCCATGGGGACGGGCGGGATAGGGAATGAGCAGTTCTTC.

The V and J genes are TRBV7-2 and TRBJ2-5, with D possibly matching TRBD2 (5 bases). Trimming took 5 bases from V and 5 from J, leaving 15 bases between them. Germline assignment: CDR1 SGHTA and CDR2 FQGNSA. CDR3 size: 14 residues. CDR3 DNA sequence: TGTGCCAGCAGCCCCACGGGAAGTGGCGAGACCCAGTACTTC. Translating it yields CASSPTGSGETQYF.

The V gene is TRBV30, the J gene TRBJ1-1; no reliable D call. Germline values: CDR1 GTSNPN, CDR2 SVGIG (reference sequence). This CDR3 has 12 residues. Trimming stripped 0 bases from V and 3 bases from J, with 5 bases between. In DNA form, the CDR3 reads TGTGCCTGGAGTGTATCGGACACTGAAGCTTTCTTT. Protein: CAWSVSDTEAFF.

The chain has TRBV5-1 and TRBJ1-4, with TRBD1 matching over 10 bases. Trimming cost V 2 bases and J 7 bases; bases outside gene matches: 5. This CDR3 has 15 amino acids. CDR1 is SGHRS, CDR2 YFSETQ, per germline. The CDR3, as DNA: TGCGCCAGCAGCTTCACCGGGACAGGGGCTGAAAAACTGTTTTTT. Protein sequence: CASSFTGTGAEKLFF. The full variable domain, completed using reference TRBV5-1 and TRBJ1-4, is KAGVTQTPRYLIKTRGQQVTLSCSPISGHRSVSWYQQTPGQGLQFLFEYFSETQRNKGNFPGRFSGRQFSNSRSEMNVSTLELGDSALYLCASSFTGTGAEKLFFGSGTQLSVL.

V usage is TRBV27 and J usage is TRBJ2-1, with TRBD2 matching over 12 bases. This CDR3 has 15 residues. Germline CDR1 is MNHEY and CDR2 is SMNVEV (reference sequence). The V gene end was trimmed by 5 bases and the J gene end by 5 bases; junction bases not matched to a gene: 4. CDR3 residues: CASSLGTSGHNEQFF. The CDR3 region has the DNA TGTGCCAGCAGTCTCGGGACTAGCGGGCACAATGAGCAGTTCTTC.

V gene TRBV2 combines with J gene TRBJ1-1; the D gene is possibly TRBD1 (6 bases). The CDR3 totals 15 residues. Germline loops: CDR1 SNHLY, CDR2 FYNNEI. With 0 bases removed from V and 5 bases from J, the gap between germline ends came to 13 bases. The CDR3 DNA follows: TGTGCCAGCAGTGAAGCGCGCAGGGGTAGTACTGAAGCTTTCTTT. Its translation is CASSEARRGSTEAFF.

The chain is built from TRBV10-1 and TRBJ2-1, with D perhaps TRBD2 (5 bases). Between the trimmed V and J ends, which lost 5 bases and 2 bases, there was a span of 10 bases. The germline V gene has CDR1 WNHNN and CDR2 SYGVQD (reference sequence). The CDR3 extends over 14 amino acids. The DNA for the CDR3 is TGCGCCAGCAGTCCCGGGGTAGCCTACAATGAGCAGTTCTTC. Its translation is CASSPGVAYNEQFF.

The V call is TRBV27, the J call TRBJ2-5; 9 bases align to TRBD2. Germline V gene lookup returns CDR1 MNHEY and CDR2 SMNVEV (reference sequence). The CDR3 covers 20 residues. Losses at the gene ends were 0 bases for V and 3 bases for J; bases not matched to a gene: 17. The CDR3, as DNA: TGTGCCAGCAGTTTATCCCTAAGGGGAGCGGGAGGATTAGAAAAAGAGACCCAGTACTTC. The encoded protein is CASSLSLRGAGGLEKETQYF.

Only one count was recorded for this clone. The V and J genes are TRBV5-1 and TRBJ1-2; D uncertain. Germline values: CDR1 SGHRS, CDR2 YFSETQ. The CDR3 spans 12 residues. V lost 5 bases and J lost 8, with 13 bases in between. The CDR3 region is CASSFGEDGYTF. The CDR3 DNA reads TGCGCCAGCAGTTTTGGGGAGGACGGCTACACCTTC.

This clone has just one count. The genes are TRBV10-2 and TRBJ2-7; TRBD1 matches 10 bases. Trimming at V came to 5 bases and at J to 4 bases, leaving 2 bases not matched to a gene. Looked up from germline, CDR1 is WSHSY and CDR2 is SAAADI. The CDR3 is 13 amino acids. For the CDR3, the DNA is TGCGCCAGCAGTCTGGGACAGGGGTACGAGCAGTACTTC. This encodes CASSLGQGYEQYF.

This chain uses TRBV11-2 with TRBJ2-5; 7 bases are a match to TRBD2. V trimming: 1 base; J trimming: 0 bases; junction bases outside the gene matches: 5. Germline-derived CDR1 and CDR2 are SGHAT and FQNNGV. The CDR3 has 16 residues. The CDR3 protein is CASSLVRGTNQETQYF. CDR3 bases: TGTGCCAGCAGCTTAGTACGGGGGACTAACCAAGAGACCCAGTACTTC.

This clone was seen only once. V and J are TRBV24-1 and TRBJ2-7; 11 bases match TRBD1. The CDR3 runs 17 residues. V lost 2 bases and J lost 2; bases outside the gene matches: 7. Germline-derived CDR1 and CDR2 are KGHDR and SFDVKD. The DNA of the CDR3 is TGTGCCACCAGTGATTCCCCGGGACAGGGGGAGGCCTACGAGCAGTACTTC. This gives the protein CATSDSPGQGEAYEQYF.

This chain joins TRBV18 and TRBJ2-7; TRBD2 agrees at 8 bases. The V gene's germline CDR1 is KGHSH and CDR2 LQKENI. V lost 2 bases and J lost 2; bases outside the gene matches: 2. There are 14 residues in the CDR3. The CDR3 spells CASSPTGGTYEQYF. CDR3 DNA sequence: TGTGCCAGCTCACCAACGGGGGGGACCTACGAGCAGTACTTC.

The V and J genes are TRBV7-9 and TRBJ2-5; the match to TRBD1 covers 11 bases. The CDR3 covers 19 residues. With V trimmed by 1 base and J by 1 base, 11 bases remained unmatched. In germline, CDR1 is SEHNR, CDR2 FQNEAQ (reference sequence). The CDR3 spells CASSLVRLTGTGGQETQYF. CDR3 sequence (DNA): TGTGCCAGCAGCTTAGTACGGTTGACCGGGACAGGGGGCCAAGAGACCCAGTACTTC. Full variable domain (outside the CDR3, taken from reference TRBV7-9 and TRBJ2-5): DTGVSQNPRHKITKRGQNVTFRCDPISEHNRLYWYRQTLGQGPEFLTYFQNEAQLEKSRLLSDRFSAERPKGSFSTLEIQRTEQGDSAMYLCASSLVRLTGTGGQETQYFGPGTRLLVL.

The J gene is TRBJ2-2, the V gene TRBV5-1; TRBD1 aligns across 7 bases. The CDR3 loop spans 16 amino acids. Germline V gene sequence: CDR1 SGHRS, CDR2 YFSETQ. The trim removed 0 bases at V and 4 bases at J, leaving 6 bases unmatched. The CDR3 DNA sequence: TGCGCCAGCAGCTTGGAGACAGGGATGGCCACCGGGGAGCTGTTTTTT. Residues: CASSLETGMATGELFF.

This clone was recorded once. The chain links TRBV10-3 to TRBJ2-7; D uncertain. Trimming left V 0 bases short and J 6 bases short, with 9 bases between. The germline V gene encodes CDR1 ENHRY and CDR2 SYGVKD. This CDR3 is 13 amino acids long. CDR3 protein: CAISESLLGEQYV. In DNA, the CDR3 is TGTGCCATCAGTGAGTCCCTCCTCGGCGAGCAGTACGTC.